Described below is a single T cell receptor beta chain sequence and its context. Germline CDR1 is SNHLY and CDR2 is FYNNEI. J lost 4 bases, V lost 8 bases, and 9 bases had no gene match. This CDR3 region has 14 residues. The entry originates in a study of T cells after somatic rescue of genetic block. Sequencing was performed with immunoSEQ multiplex PCR; in TCRdb, only in-frame clones are kept and a portion is missing. The profile shows 70,000 or so clones, roughly 90% of them singletons. The chain combines TRBV2 with TRBJ1-1; 8 nucleotides agree with TRBD1. The sequence was collected from a man in his forties or fifties. The source material was peripheral blood mononuclear cells (PBMCs). The CDR3 sequence: CASAITGGVTEAFF. CDR3 DNA: TGTGCCAGCGCTATAACAGGGGGGGTCACTGAAGCTTTCTTT.